The 30 T cell receptor beta chains below were found in one sample sequenced in a study of blood T cell repertoires in COVID-19. Method: immunoSEQ multiplex PCR; TCRdb's copy keeps in-frame clones and lacks some. Of around 270,000 clones in the sample, around 89% were seen once. The sample taken for sequencing was peripheral blood. The receptor source for this set is a man aged 55 to 70 who had recovered from COVID-19.

The rearrangement uses TRBV6-5 and TRBJ2-3, with TRBD2 identical over 11 bases. V was clipped by 7 bases and J by 3 bases; unmatched bases: 6. From germline, CDR1 is MNHEY and CDR2 SVGAGI. The CDR3 is 15 amino acids. The CDR3 loop is CASTRLAGSTDTQYF. The CDR3 DNA is TGTGCCAGCACCAGACTAGCGGGGTCGACAGATACGCAGTATTTT.

The chain joins TRBV6-2 or TRBV6-3 to TRBJ2-5; TRBD2 matches at 9 bases. In germline, CDR1 is MNHEY, CDR2 SVGEGT. Trimming at V came to 5 bases and at J to 6 bases, leaving 4 bases not matched to a gene. The CDR3 runs 13 residues. CDR3 sequence: CASSPLAGKTQYF. The CDR3 DNA reads as TGTGCCAGCAGTCCCCTAGCGGGAAAGACCCAGTACTTC.

The V gene is TRBV2, the J gene TRBJ1-2; 10 nucleotides line up with TRBD1. The J segment lost 4 bases and the V segment lost 6 bases, leaving 2 bases of the junction unmatched. The length of the CDR3 is 13 residues. The germline CDR1 and CDR2 sequences are SNHLY and FYNNEI. The CDR3, as DNA: TGTGCCAGCAGGGGGACAGGGGTCTATGGCTACACCTTC. Translated: CASRGTGVYGYTF.

V gene TRBV13 combines with J gene TRBJ2-1; D is uncertain. The V end lost 6 bases, the J end lost 4 bases, and 13 bases lay between the germline ends. The CDR3 loop spans 14 amino acids. Germline V gene sequence: CDR1 PRHDT, CDR2 FYEKMQ (reference sequence). The CDR3 DNA reads as TGTGCCAGCAGAAGGTTCGACGGGTACAATGAGCAGTTCTTC. It encodes CASRRFDGYNEQFF.

This rearrangement joins TRBV5-4 to TRBJ1-2; 9 nucleotides agree with TRBD1. Germline values: CDR1 SGHNT, CDR2 YYREEE (reference sequence). The CDR3 sequence is 13 residues long. The junction had 6 bases not matched to a gene; V was cut back by 4 bases and J by 8 bases. In nucleotides, the CDR3 is TGTGCCAGCAGCGTTACAGGGGGCCAGGGCTACACCTTC. It is translated as CASSVTGGQGYTF.

V is TRBV2 and J is TRBJ2-1, with D tentatively TRBD2 (5 bases). V dropped 4 bases and J dropped 14 bases, with 18 bases sitting between them. CDR1 is SNHLY and CDR2 is FYNNEI in the germline V gene. This CDR3 has 13 residues. The CDR3 DNA sequence: TGTGCCAGCAGTGGTAGTAGCGTCTTTACGGAGTTCTTC. Its translation: CASSGSSVFTEFF.

The rearrangement uses TRBV11-2 and TRBJ1-2, with a tentative D call TRBD1 (5 bases). Germline CDR1 and CDR2: SGHAT and FQNNGV. The CDR3 contains 14 residues. V lost 5 bases to trimming and J lost 8 bases, with 18 bases between them. CDR3 sequence (DNA): TGTGCCAGCAGCGTAGGGGAGGGACCCAGGGGCTACACCTTC. As protein: CASSVGEGPRGYTF.

The J gene is TRBJ1-3, the V gene TRBV19, with 8 positions matching TRBD1. CDR3 length: 16 amino acids. The V and J ends lost 5 bases and 0 bases, in that order; junction bases with no gene match: 6. Germline values: CDR1 LNHDA, CDR2 SQIVND (reference sequence). The CDR3 region has the DNA TGTGCCAGTAGTCCCCAAGGACAGGGCTCTGGAAACACCATATATTTT. Its translation: CASSPQGQGSGNTIYF. Supplemented by reference TRBV19 and TRBJ1-3, the full variable domain reads DGGITQSPKYLFRKEGQNVTLSCEQNLNHDAMYWYRQDPGQGLRLIYYSQIVNDFQKGDIAEGYSVSREKKESFPLTVTSAQKNPTAFYLCASSPQGQGSGNTIYFGEGSWLTVV.

The chain uses TRBV6-1 and TRBJ1-3; possible D gene TRBD1, 5 bases. The CDR3 sequence is 17 residues long. Trimming removed 4 bases from V and 2 bases from J, with 18 bases in between. From germline, CDR1 is MNHNS and CDR2 SASEGT. DNA for the CDR3: TGTGCCAGCAGTGCCTCCGGGCCCCGGGGGGCTGGAAACACCATATATTTT. It yields the protein CASSASGPRGAGNTIYF.

The rearrangement joins TRBV19 to TRBJ2-3; 9 bases match TRBD1. The CDR3 has 14 residues. Germline CDR1 reads LNHDA; CDR2 reads SQIVND (reference sequence). Trimming took 5 bases from V and 6 from J; bases not matched to a gene: 6. The CDR3 DNA reads TGTGCCAGTAGTCCGGGACAGGGCTTCGATACGCAGTATTTT. This codes for CASSPGQGFDTQYF.

This chain links TRBV7-3 with TRBJ2-2, with 8 bases that match TRBD1. In germline, CDR1 is SGHTA, CDR2 FQGTGA. This CDR3 has 18 residues. Unmatched junction bases numbered 16, after V lost 4 bases and J lost 6 bases. In DNA, the CDR3 is TGTGCCAGCAGCTCCCCTCGGACAGGGAAAAAACCAGCCGGGGAGCTGTTTTTT. It encodes CASSSPRTGKKPAGELFF.

DNA for the CDR3: TGTGCCAGCAGCCTACCGGGACAGGGGGCAAGTAATGAAAAACTGTTTTTT. Its protein is CASSLPGQGASNEKLFF. This chain uses TRBV5-8 with TRBJ1-4; TRBD1 matches at 12 bases. The junction had 8 bases not matched to a gene; V was cut back by 4 bases and J by 4 bases. Germline V gives CDR1 SGHTS, CDR2 YDEGEE. The CDR3 length is 17 residues.

This clone showed up just a few times. This chain joins TRBV25-1 and TRBJ2-1; D gene ambiguous. The CDR3 length is 15 residues. V was trimmed by 5 bases and J by 3 bases, leaving 14 bases between them. Per germline, CDR1 MGHDK and CDR2 SYGVNS. CDR3 loop: CASSKRGIFYNEQFF. The CDR3 nucleotides read TGTGCCAGCAGTAAACGAGGAATATTCTACAATGAGCAGTTCTTC.

The chain couples TRBV29-1 to TRBJ2-7; a possible D gene is TRBD2 (5 bases). Germline CDR1 reads SQVTM; CDR2 reads ANQGSEA. This CDR3 contains 12 residues. The V and J ends lost 4 bases and 0 bases respectively, with 7 bases between them. This CDR3 reads CSVVLASYEQYF. For the CDR3, the DNA is TGCAGCGTTGTCCTAGCCTCCTACGAGCAGTACTTC.

This rearrangement joins TRBV7-2 to TRBJ1-1; possibly TRBD1 for D (6 bases). CDR1 SGHTA and CDR2 FQGNSA come from the germline V gene. The CDR3 loop spans 14 amino acids. The V and J ends lost 5 bases and 10 bases respectively, with 20 bases between them. In DNA, the CDR3 is TGTGCCAGCAGCCCCGGAGGGGGGGCGAGGGTAGCTTTCTTT. Amino acid sequence: CASSPGGGARVAFF.

The CDR3 bases are TGTGCCAGTAGTATTGTCGATTCCGGTGAAAAACTGTTTTTT. Amino acid sequence: CASSIVDSGEKLFF. The chain uses TRBV19 and TRBJ1-4; D remains unclear. Trimming shortened V by 3 bases and J by 7 bases, and 12 bases separated the two germline ends. Germline CDR1 LNHDA, CDR2 SQIVND (reference sequence). CDR3 length: 14 residues.

The chain couples TRBV5-4 to TRBJ2-2, with D hard to call. Trimming took off 3 bases at V and 6 bases at J, with 9 bases between the two ends. CDR1 SGHNT and CDR2 YYREEE come from the germline V gene (reference sequence). CDR3 length equals 13 residues. CDR3 nucleotides: TGTGCCAGCAGCTCTCAGGTCCCCGGGGAGCTGTTTTTT. This encodes CASSSQVPGELFF.

The chain links TRBV27 to TRBJ1-1, with TRBD1 as a possible D gene (6 bases). The germline V and J ends were trimmed by 5 bases and 0 bases, with 10 bases remaining between them. This CDR3 is built from 14 residues. Per germline, CDR1 MNHEY and CDR2 SMNVEV (reference sequence). The CDR3 region has the DNA TGTGCCAGCAGTCTACAGGGAATGAACACTGAAGCTTTCTTT. It translates to CASSLQGMNTEAFF.

V usage is TRBV5-5 and J usage is TRBJ1-5; 10 nucleotides agree with TRBD1. The CDR3 consists of 14 residues. The V and J ends lost 5 bases and 11 bases, in that order; junction bases with no gene match: 10. The germline gives CDR1 SGHKS, CDR2 YYEKEE (reference sequence). The CDR3 reads CASSPRTGGLAQHF. CDR3 nucleotides: TGTGCCAGCAGTCCTAGGACAGGGGGTTTGGCCCAGCATTTT.

The V gene is TRBV25-1, the J gene TRBJ2-3, with unresolved D. The germline V and J ends were trimmed by 1 base and 2 bases, with 10 bases remaining between them. The CDR3 has 15 amino acids. CDR1 MGHDK and CDR2 SYGVNS come from the germline V gene. CDR3 DNA sequence: TGTGCCAGCAGTGAATGGCGCGGAACCACAGATACGCAGTATTTT. Its protein is CASSEWRGTTDTQYF.

This chain uses TRBV11-2 with TRBJ2-2; D perhaps matches TRBD1 (6 bases). There are 16 residues in the CDR3. Germline V gives CDR1 SGHAT, CDR2 FQNNGV. V lost 4 bases and J 4 bases, leaving 16 bases between the germline ends. CDR3 region: CASSSFWGQGTGELFF. The CDR3 nucleotides are TGTGCCAGCAGCTCTTTCTGGGGGCAGGGCACCGGGGAGCTGTTTTTT.

V usage is TRBV27 and J usage is TRBJ1-1; D gene uncertain. Looked up from germline, CDR1 is MNHEY and CDR2 is SMNVEV (reference sequence). The CDR3 covers 15 residues. V lost 2 bases to trimming and J lost 8 bases, with 18 bases between them. CDR3 bases: TGTGCCAGCAGTTTAGGTACAGCTCCGGGCGGGGAAGCTTTCTTT. This sequence encodes CASSLGTAPGGEAFF.

The chain uses TRBV5-5 and TRBJ2-2; 8 nucleotides align to TRBD1. Germline V gives CDR1 SGHKS, CDR2 YYEKEE (reference sequence). The CDR3 runs to 14 residues. The J segment lost 8 bases and the V segment lost 4 bases, leaving 7 bases of the junction unmatched. This CDR3 is CASSIQGAGGELFF. CDR3 sequence (DNA): TGTGCCAGCAGCATTCAGGGGGCAGGTGGGGAGCTGTTTTTT.

The chain recombines TRBV7-8 with TRBJ2-5; 9 bases match TRBD2. Germline CDR1 and CDR2: SGHVS and FQNEAQ. Trimming took 1 base from V and 5 from J; bases not matched to a gene: 5. The CDR3 extends over 15 amino acids. For the CDR3, the DNA is TGTGCCAGCAGCTTAGTTCGGCGGGGGGGGGAGACCCAGTACTTC. Protein sequence: CASSLVRRGGETQYF.

The chain couples TRBV25-1 to TRBJ1-2, with 7 bases that match TRBD1. With 8 bases clipped from V and 8 bases from J, the junction kept 11 bases outside the gene matches. In germline, CDR1 is MGHDK, CDR2 SYGVNS. The CDR3 has 13 amino acids. CDR3 residues: CASRRTGGGGYTF. The DNA for the CDR3 is TGTGCCAGCCGAAGGACAGGCGGAGGGGGCTACACCTTC.

This chain links TRBV7-9 with TRBJ2-3; weak D call: TRBD2 (8 bases). CDR3 length: 17 amino acids. V was trimmed by 2 bases and J by 5 bases, leaving 20 bases between them. CDR1 is SEHNR, CDR2 FQNEAQ, per germline (reference sequence). The DNA for the CDR3 is TGTGCCAGCAGCTTAACTAGGGCAGGGGGACTAGGAGATACGCAGTATTTT. This encodes CASSLTRAGGLGDTQYF.

V is TRBV18 and J is TRBJ2-3; D is possibly TRBD2 (6 bases). Germline values: CDR1 KGHSH, CDR2 LQKENI. The V and J ends lost 3 bases and 4 bases respectively, with 14 bases between them. The CDR3 contains 15 residues. DNA of the CDR3: TGTGCCAGCTCACCGTTGCCTCCGGGGGCAGATACGCAGTATTTT. This codes for CASSPLPPGADTQYF.

The chain carries TRBV5-1 and TRBJ1-1, with 9 bases aligning to TRBD1. Germline CDR1 SGHRS, CDR2 YFSETQ. CDR3 length equals 16 residues. V trimming: 7 bases; J trimming: 1 base; junction bases outside the gene matches: 11. The chain's CDR3 is CASSPRTGATNTEAFF. The CDR3 DNA is TGCGCCAGCTCTCCCCGGACAGGGGCGACGAACACTGAAGCTTTCTTT.

The V call is TRBV6-5, the J call TRBJ2-7, with TRBD2 matching over 7 bases. Germline CDR1 is MNHEY and CDR2 is SVGAGI. The CDR3 is 15 residues long. The V segment lost 0 bases and the J segment 4 bases; nucleotides outside the gene matches: 6. The CDR3 reads CASSYSRAGVYEQYF. The DNA of the CDR3 is TGTGCCAGCAGTTACTCTCGCGCGGGGGTTTACGAGCAGTACTTC.

The chain combines TRBV7-9 with TRBJ2-1, with D maybe TRBD1 (7 bases). The V end was cut by 8 bases, the J end by 9 bases, with 17 bases between. CDR3 length: 13 amino acids. From germline, CDR1 is SEHNR and CDR2 FQNEAQ (reference sequence). The CDR3 DNA sequence: TGTGCCAGCCGACCAGGGGGGTATGGTGAGCAGTTCTTC. Translated, it gives CASRPGGYGEQFF.